This TCR beta chain was captured in a study of blood T cell repertoires in COVID-19. For the study at large: Acute-phase and convalescent COVID-19 samples originated in the United States, Italy and Spain. From T cells, B-cell-depleted T cells, or PBMCs came the material, which was cDNA or gDNA.

Trimming took 3 bases from V and 9 from J; bases not matched to a gene: 11. The CDR3 is 16 residues long. From germline, CDR1 is LNHDA and CDR2 SQIVND (reference sequence). In the authors' workflow: Amplification of reference gene primers was used by the study to estimate nucleated cell counts. Using immunoSEQ multiplex PCR, the repertoire was profiled, and TCRdb retains in-frame clones only, with some absent. V, J and clone size were drawn from that table, and D and trimming were deduced from the DNA. This sample yields about 410,000 clones, of which roughly 88% are seen a single time; around 1.4% belongs to the top ten.

The chain couples TRBV19 to TRBJ1-6; the match to TRBD1 covers 7 bases. Sequences were obtained from peripheral blood. This receptor was obtained from a woman younger than 45 with active or convalescent COVID-19. CDR3 nucleotides: TGTGCCAGTAGTATGTCCCAGGGGGTAGTGCTTTCACCCCTCCACTTT. This encodes CASSMSQGVVLSPLHF.